Following are 32 T cell receptor beta chains from one sample sequenced in a study of T cell clonality in common variable immunodeficiency. The table came from immunoSEQ multiplex PCR; TCRdb's copy has only in-frame clones and leaves some out. The table records about 41,000 clones without singletons, the ten largest covering around 1.5%. Sequenced sample: peripheral blood mononuclear cells. The origin of the receptors is a person aged 18 to 75 in good health.

This clone has a count of ten or more. Coverage ceases 3 residues before the CDR3 finishes, and the germline J gene fills in the end. The chain couples TRBV9 to TRBJ2-2; no firm D call. Trimming cost V 6 bases and J 1 base, with 10 bases left between them. This CDR3 spans 14 amino acids. Germline V gene sequence: CDR1 SGDLS, CDR2 YYNGEE. The part of the CDR3 DNA that was read is TGTGCCAGCAAAAAGACGGGGAACACCGGGGAG. It is translated as CASKKTGNTGE. The entire CDR3 protein is CASKKTGNTGELFF.

As regards this clone: Sequencing ends 3 residues short of the CDR3 end; the germline J gene provides the rest. The chain has TRBV5-4 and TRBJ2-7, with TRBD2 identical over 7 bases. Trimming removed 0 bases from V and 4 bases from J; junction bases left unmatched: 4. The CDR3 totals 14 residues. Germline V gene data show CDR1 as SGHNT and CDR2 as YYREEE (reference sequence). CDR3 residues: CASSLGGLGYEQYF. The covered CDR3 bases are TGTGCCAGCAGCTTGGGTGGACTAGGGTACGAG. Drawing the rest from reference TRBV5-4 and TRBJ2-7, the complete variable domain is ETGVTQSPTHLIKTRGQQVTLRCSSQSGHNTVSWYQQALGQGPQFIFQYYREEENGRGNFPPRFSGLQFPNYSSELNVNALELDDSALYLCASSLGGLGYEQYFGPGTRLTVT.

This clone was found many times. The CDR3 spells CAISDQVRGGSYNEQFF. CDR3 bases read: TGTGCCATCAGTGACCAAGTCCGAGGAGGGTCTTACAATGAG. The chain is built from TRBV10-3 and TRBJ2-1; tentatively, D is TRBD2 (6 bases). Sequencing ends 3 residues short of the CDR3 end; the germline J gene provides the rest. CDR1 and CDR2 (germline): ENHRY, SYGVKD. Trimming removed 3 bases from V and 4 bases from J, with 19 bases in between. The CDR3 is made up of 17 amino acids.

This clone was counted ten times or more. Read sequence stops 3 residues before the CDR3 end, and the germline J gene provides the missing end. This chain links TRBV28 with TRBJ2-7; 9 nucleotides match TRBD1. The CDR3 runs 15 residues. Germline lookup yields CDR1 MDHEN and CDR2 SYDVKM. The V gene end was trimmed by 4 bases and the J gene end by 2 bases; junction bases not matched to a gene: 6. This CDR3 is CASSSLTGGAYEQYF. CDR3 bases read: TGTGCCAGCAGTTCATTGACAGGGGGAGCCTACGAG.

This clone came up many times. The CDR3 extends 3 residues past the end of the read, so its final part is completed from the germline J gene. This chain connects TRBV7-8 to TRBJ2-2; tentatively, D is TRBD2 (6 bases). The V gene lost 11 bases and the J gene lost 0 bases, with 16 bases spanning the gap. The CDR3 is 15 residues long. Germline CDR1 reads SGHVS; CDR2 reads FQNEAQ. CDR3 region: CAAAPQRANTGELFF. The CDR3 DNA, read in part, is TGTGCCGCAGCCCCGCAGCGGGCGAACACCGGGGAG.

This clone was seen ten or more times. The read ends 3 residues early relative to the CDR3; the germline J gene fills the gap. This chain connects TRBV2 to TRBJ2-3; possibly TRBD1 for D (6 bases). Between the trimmed V and J ends, which lost 6 bases and 6 bases, there was a span of 19 bases. This CDR3 is built from 15 residues. Germline lookup yields CDR1 SNHLY and CDR2 FYNNEI. CDR3 protein: CASRGRVVQGDTQYF. CDR3 DNA, as far as it was read: TGTGCCAGCAGGGGCAGGGTAGTTCAGGGGGATACG. Looking up the rest from reference TRBV2 and TRBJ2-3 gives the full variable domain: EPEVTQTPSHQVTQMGQEVILRCVPISNHLYFYWYRQILGQKVEFLVSFYNNEISEKSEIFDDQFSVERPDGSNFTLKIRSTKLEDSAMYFCASRGRVVQGDTQYFGPGTRLTVL.

This clone has ten or more counts. The read terminates 3 residues ahead of where the CDR3 ends, so the germline J gene completes it. The chain uses TRBV19 and TRBJ2-3; TRBD2 aligns across 7 bases. The V gene's germline CDR1 is LNHDA and CDR2 SQIVND (reference sequence). The CDR3 is 14 amino acids. V dropped 7 bases and J dropped 2; count of bases not matched to a gene: 6. CDR3 sequence reads: CASKSAGLTDTQYF. The CDR3 bases that were read are TGTGCCAGTAAGTCAGCGGGACTCACAGATACG. Full variable domain (remainder filled in from reference TRBV19 and TRBJ2-3): DGGITQSPKYLFRKEGQNVTLSCEQNLNHDAMYWYRQDPGQGLRLIYYSQIVNDFQKGDIAEGYSVSREKKESFPLTVTSAQKNPTAFYLCASKSAGLTDTQYFGPGTRLTVL.

The table lists this clone with many counts. The covered CDR3 bases are TGTGCCAGCTCAACCATACAGGGGAGAAAGAATGGC. Translating it yields CASSTIQGRKNG. Given in full, the CDR3 is CASSTIQGRKNGYTF. V and J are TRBV18 and TRBJ1-2; 7 bases are a match to TRBD1. The read stops 3 residues short of the end of the CDR3; the missing end is completed from the germline J gene. Germline assignment: CDR1 KGHSH and CDR2 LQKENI. CDR3 size: 15 residues. J was trimmed by 6 bases and V by 5 bases; bases with no gene match: 12.

As regards this clone: The observed sequence ends 3 residues before the CDR3 terminus, with the missing tail filled in from the germline J gene. V and J are TRBV11-3 and TRBJ2-5; a weak D match, TRBD1 (7 bases). The CDR3 has 14 residues. CDR1 SGHNT and CDR2 YENEEA come from the germline V gene. Trimming left V 5 bases short and J 5 bases short, with 15 bases between. The CDR3 bases that were read are TGTGCCAGCAGCCCAGGGGGGCGGACGGAGACC. It specifies CASSPGGRTET. In full, the CDR3 reads CASSPGGRTETQYF.

On this clone: The sequenced fragment ends 3 residues before the CDR3 boundary, so the rest is inferred from the germline J gene. The J gene is TRBJ2-1, the V gene TRBV20-1, with D possibly TRBD2 on 6 matching bases. Germline CDR1 DFQATT, CDR2 SNEGSKA (reference sequence). The germline V and J ends were trimmed by 5 bases and 5 bases, with 19 bases remaining between them. The CDR3 extends over 15 amino acids. CDR3 protein: CSAPRLVSTNNEQFF. The CDR3 bases that were read are TGCAGTGCTCCGCGACTAGTTAGCACCAACAATGAG.

Comment on this clone: One end of the junction is discordant with germline, which a read error may explain. With the read ending 3 residues before the CDR3 end, the germline J gene is used to fill in that end. This chain links TRBV5-4 with TRBJ2-5, with unresolved D. CDR1 SGHNT and CDR2 YYREEE come from the germline V gene (reference sequence). The CDR3 runs to 14 residues. The covered CDR3 bases are TGTGCCAGCAGCTTGGCCGCAGGCCAAGATACC. Its translation: CASSLAAGQDT. The entire CDR3 protein is CASSLAAGQDTQYF. The full variable domain, its missing parts supplied by reference TRBV5-4 and TRBJ2-5, is ETGVTQSPTHLIKTRGQQVTLRCSSQSGHNTVSWYQQALGQGPQFIFQYYREEENGRGNFPPRFSGLQFPNYSSELNVNALELDDSALYLCASSLAAGQDTQYFGPGTRLLVL.

Many counts were recorded for this clone. The read ends 3 residues shy of where the CDR3 ends; the end is completed using the germline J gene. The chain has TRBV5-6 and TRBJ1-4; 9 nucleotides match TRBD1. The CDR3 covers 14 residues. Germline V lookup: CDR1 SGHDT, CDR2 YYEEEE. J lost 8 bases, V lost 1 base, and 3 bases had no gene match. The CDR3 DNA, read in part, is TGTGCCAGCAGCTTGCGGACAGGGGAAGAAAAA. Translated: CASSLRTGEEK. The CDR3 reads in full as CASSLRTGEEKLFF. Drawing the rest from reference TRBV5-6 and TRBJ1-4, the complete variable domain is DAGVTQSPTHLIKTRGQQVTLRCSPKSGHDTVSWYQQALGQGPQFIFQYYEEEERQRGNFPDRFSGHQFPNYSSELNVNALLLGDSALYLCASSLRTGEEKLFFGSGTQLSVL.

This clone came up many times. The read terminates 3 residues before the CDR3 end, so the remaining end is supplied by the germline J gene. The V and J genes are TRBV27 and TRBJ2-3; 14 nucleotides agree with TRBD2. V gave up 5 bases and J gave up 4 bases; unmatched junction bases: 5. The CDR3 is 16 residues long. Germline V gene sequence: CDR1 MNHEY, CDR2 SMNVEV (reference sequence). The CDR3 bases that were read are TGTGCCAGCAGTCTGGGACTAGCGGGAGCGTCAGATACG. Translated: CASSLGLAGASDT. The whole CDR3 region reads CASSLGLAGASDTQYF.

Many counts were recorded for this clone. Coverage ceases 3 residues before the CDR3 finishes, and the germline J gene fills in the end. This chain joins TRBV5-1 and TRBJ2-1; D unresolved. The V end lost 0 bases, the J end lost 1 base, and 5 bases lay between the germline ends. This CDR3 has 14 residues. Germline V gives CDR1 SGHRS, CDR2 YFSETQ. CDR3 loop: CASSLVASYNEQFF. CDR3 DNA, as far as it was read: TGCGCCAGCAGCTTGGTGGCTTCCTACAATGAG. Based on the CDR3 plus reference TRBV5-1 and TRBJ2-1, the full variable domain is KAGVTQTPRYLIKTRGQQVTLSCSPISGHRSVSWYQQTPGQGLQFLFEYFSETQRNKGNFPGRFSGRQFSNSRSEMNVSTLELGDSALYLCASSLVASYNEQFFGPGTRLTVL.

This clone was seen ten or more times. Read sequence stops 3 residues before the CDR3 end, and the germline J gene provides the missing end. The chain carries TRBV10-3 and TRBJ2-5; D perhaps matches TRBD2 (6 bases). CDR1 is ENHRY and CDR2 is SYGVKD in the germline V gene. The CDR3 totals 15 residues. Trimming cost V 1 base and J 2 bases, with 11 bases left between them. The CDR3 sequence: CAISEFAGKQETQYF. CDR3 DNA (partial): TGTGCCATCAGTGAGTTTGCGGGGAAACAAGAGACC.

The sample holds many counts of this clone. With the read ending 3 residues before the CDR3 end, the germline J gene is used to fill in that end. This sequence joins TRBV20-1 and TRBJ1-1; TRBD1 might be the D (6 bases). The V end was cut by 5 bases, the J end by 5 bases, with 12 bases between. This CDR3 has 12 residues. Per germline, CDR1 DFQATT and CDR2 SNEGSKA (reference sequence). CDR3 bases read: TGCAGTGCTCATGATAGGGGGACTGAA. Protein: CSAHDRGTE. The whole CDR3 is CSAHDRGTEAFF.

Ten or more counts support this clone. Coverage ceases 3 residues before the CDR3 finishes, and the germline J gene fills in the end. Other nucleotide sequences in the sample specify the same CDR3. The chain couples TRBV5-5 to TRBJ1-2, with D tentatively TRBD1 (6 bases). Trimming left V 2 bases short and J 4 bases short, with 12 bases between. The CDR3 spans 14 residues. Germline CDR1 is SGHKS and CDR2 is YYEKEE (reference sequence). The covered CDR3 bases are TGTGCCAGCAGCTTTGGGAAGGACAGCTATGGC. It yields the protein CASSFGKDSYG. The full CDR3 protein is CASSFGKDSYGYTF.

Points on this clone: The read ends 3 residues before the CDR3 terminus; that terminus is restored from the germline J gene. This rearrangement joins TRBV20-1 to TRBJ2-1, with D perhaps being TRBD1 or TRBD2 (6 bases each). Trimming shortened V by 8 bases and J by 0 bases, and 20 bases separated the two germline ends. The germline CDR1 and CDR2 sequences are DFQATT and SNEGSKA (reference sequence). This CDR3 comprises 16 residues. This CDR3 reads CSPTSRDKSSYNEQFF. The covered CDR3 bases are TGCAGTCCGACCTCGCGGGACAAAAGCTCCTACAATGAG.

This clone was counted ten times or more. CDR3 bases read: TGCAGCGTCTCAGGGTCGGGCCTCGGGGAGACC. As protein: CSVSGSGLGET. The full CDR3 protein reads CSVSGSGLGETQYF. V usage is TRBV29-1 and J usage is TRBJ2-5; TRBD1 might be the D (5 bases). The read ends 3 residues before the CDR3 terminus; that terminus is restored from the germline J gene. The CDR3 is 14 amino acids. Trimming removed 6 bases at V and 5 bases at J, with 19 bases between. The germline CDR1 and CDR2 sequences are SQVTM and ANQGSEA.

This clone was seen repeatedly, ten times or more. Read coverage stops 3 residues before the CDR3 terminus; the germline J gene supplies the remainder. This chain links TRBV2 with TRBJ2-7; D perhaps matches TRBD2 (6 bases). Germline V gene lookup returns CDR1 SNHLY and CDR2 FYNNEI. Between the trimmed V and J ends, which lost 8 bases and 0 bases, there was a span of 20 bases. CDR3 size: 16 residues. CDR3 residues: CASSEGGSGFSYEQYF. The part of the CDR3 DNA that was read is TGTGCCAGCTCTGAGGGTGGGAGCGGGTTCTCCTACGAG.

There are many counts of this clone. The read finishes 3 residues shy of the CDR3 end, and the germline J gene is used to complete it. The V and J genes are TRBV5-4 and TRBJ2-2, with D possibly matching TRBD2 (5 bases). The germline V and J ends were trimmed by 1 base and 1 base, with 8 bases remaining between them. The CDR3 contains 15 residues. Germline V CDR1 and CDR2: SGHNT, YYREEE (reference sequence). The DNA read from the CDR3 is TGTGCCAGCAGCTTGAGCGGATTGAACACCGGGGAG. This codes for CASSLSGLNTGE. The whole CDR3 sequence is CASSLSGLNTGELFF.

This clone was picked up many times. Read sequence stops 3 residues before the CDR3 end, and the germline J gene provides the missing end. The chain couples TRBV5-4 to TRBJ2-7; 7 nucleotides match TRBD2. Germline V lookup: CDR1 SGHNT, CDR2 YYREEE (reference sequence). The length of the CDR3 is 16 residues. Trimming at V came to 1 base and at J to 2 bases, leaving 9 bases not matched to a gene. The CDR3 bases that were read are TGTGCCAGCAGCTTGAGCGGGGCACGCTACACCTACGAG. Translation gives CASSLSGARYTYE. The entire CDR3 reads CASSLSGARYTYEQYF. The full variable domain, rest sourced from reference TRBV5-4 and TRBJ2-7, is ETGVTQSPTHLIKTRGQQVTLRCSSQSGHNTVSWYQQALGQGPQFIFQYYREEENGRGNFPPRFSGLQFPNYSSELNVNALELDDSALYLCASSLSGARYTYEQYFGPGTRLTVT.

The table lists this clone with many counts. The read is 3 residues too short to cover the CDR3 end, so that end is filled in from the germline J gene. This chain joins TRBV6-1 and TRBJ2-4, with D perhaps TRBD1 (5 bases). The CDR3 is made up of 15 amino acids. The V gene's germline CDR1 is MNHNS and CDR2 SASEGT. Trimming pared 2 bases from V and 1 base from J, leaving 9 bases between. The covered CDR3 bases are TGTGCCAGCAGTGAATCTAAGGGGGCCAAAAACATT. This codes for CASSESKGAKNI. From start to end, the CDR3 is CASSESKGAKNIQYF.

This clone has more than one count but fewer than ten. Coverage ceases 3 residues before the CDR3 finishes, and the germline J gene fills in the end. V usage is TRBV19 and J usage is TRBJ2-3; D perhaps matches TRBD1 (6 bases). Germline CDR1 and CDR2: LNHDA and SQIVND (reference sequence). CDR3 length: 16 residues. CDR3 amino acids: CASTRRDTGLHQPQYF. The part of the CDR3 DNA that was read is TGTGCCAGCACCAGGAGAGATACAGGGCTTCATCAGCCG.

This clone appeared many times. The read finishes 3 residues shy of the CDR3 end, and the germline J gene is used to complete it. The chain links TRBV4-2 to TRBJ1-2, with 7 bases that match TRBD1. Trimming at V came to 4 bases and at J to 5 bases, leaving 7 bases not matched to a gene. Germline CDR1 is LGHNA and CDR2 is YNFKEQ. The CDR3 spans 14 residues. The chain's CDR3 is CASSPETGNYGYTF. Partial CDR3 DNA: TGTGCCAGCAGCCCAGAGACAGGGAATTATGGC.

With respect to this clone: The read ends 3 residues before the CDR3 terminus; that terminus is restored from the germline J gene. The rearrangement uses TRBV20-1 and TRBJ2-5; 11 bases map to TRBD2. Germline values: CDR1 DFQATT, CDR2 SNEGSKA (reference sequence). The trim removed 5 bases at V and 1 base at J, leaving 6 bases unmatched. The CDR3 is made up of 15 amino acids. CDR3 sequence reads: CSAGPTSGTQETQYF. The part of the CDR3 DNA that was read is TGCAGTGCTGGGCCGACTAGCGGGACCCAAGAGACC.

In this sample, this clone turned up many times. The DNA ends 3 residues before the CDR3 does, and the rest of the CDR3 is filled in from the germline J gene. The chain joins TRBV29-1 to TRBJ1-3, with 8 bases fitting TRBD1. In germline, CDR1 is SQVTM, CDR2 ANQGSEA. CDR3 length: 14 residues. V lost 6 bases, J lost 2 bases, and 6 bases stayed unmatched. CDR3 DNA (partial): TGCAGCGTCGGTGACAGGGGAACTGGAAACACC. This translates into CSVGDRGTGNT. The whole CDR3 reads CSVGDRGTGNTIYF.

This clone has a count of ten or more. The read ends 3 residues early relative to the CDR3; the germline J gene fills the gap. The rearrangement links TRBV9 to TRBJ2-5, with D tentatively TRBD2 (5 bases). The V gene lost 3 bases and the J gene lost 5 bases, with 5 bases spanning the gap. The germline CDR1 and CDR2 sequences are SGDLS and YYNGEE. This CDR3 has 11 amino acids. CDR3 amino acids: CASSAGETQYF. CDR3 DNA (partial): TGTGCCAGCAGCGCGGGGGAGACC.

This clone was counted at least ten times. Read coverage stops 3 residues before the CDR3 terminus; the germline J gene supplies the remainder. The genes are TRBV4-1 and TRBJ2-5; 16 nucleotides agree with TRBD2. Germline V gives CDR1 MGHRA, CDR2 YSYEKL. J lost 5 bases, V lost 3 bases, and 3 bases had no gene match. This CDR3 is 16 amino acids long. The part of the CDR3 DNA that was read is TGCGCCAGCAGCCAGGGACTAGCGGGAGGGTGGGAGACC. This gives the protein CASSQGLAGGWET. Given in full, the CDR3 is CASSQGLAGGWETQYF.

This clone was observed many times. The read terminates 3 residues before the CDR3 end, so the remaining end is supplied by the germline J gene. The chain joins TRBV20-1 to TRBJ2-7; the match to TRBD2 covers 13 bases. From germline, CDR1 is DFQATT and CDR2 SNEGSKA (reference sequence). CDR3 length equals 16 residues. V lost 5 bases and J lost 6; bases outside the gene matches: 13. CDR3 DNA (partial): TGCAGTGCTTTGGGGACGTGGGGACTAGCGGGATCCGAG. Translated: CSALGTWGLAGSE. The entire CDR3 protein reads CSALGTWGLAGSEQYF.

Concerning this clone itself: The DNA ends 3 residues before the CDR3 does, and the rest of the CDR3 is filled in from the germline J gene. The genes are TRBV18 and TRBJ2-1, with TRBD2 identical over 14 bases. Germline CDR1 KGHSH, CDR2 LQKENI. The CDR3 covers 18 residues. V shed 3 bases, J shed 1 base, and the junction held 5 bases outside the gene matches. The CDR3 bases that were read are TGTGCCAGCTCACCTGGACTAGCGGGAGGCCTATCCTACAATGAG. The encoded protein is CASSPGLAGGLSYNE. The entire CDR3 protein is CASSPGLAGGLSYNEQFF.

In its sample, this clone was seen many times. Coverage ceases 3 residues before the CDR3 finishes, and the germline J gene fills in the end. The rearrangement joins TRBV19 to TRBJ1-5; D remains unclear. The ends were cut back, 9 bases at V and 6 bases at J, with 15 bases in the middle. The CDR3 has 13 residues. The germline gives CDR1 LNHDA, CDR2 SQIVND (reference sequence). CDR3 residues: CASEVGPLQPQHF. The CDR3 bases that were read are TGTGCCAGCGAGGTAGGGCCTCTTCAGCCC.